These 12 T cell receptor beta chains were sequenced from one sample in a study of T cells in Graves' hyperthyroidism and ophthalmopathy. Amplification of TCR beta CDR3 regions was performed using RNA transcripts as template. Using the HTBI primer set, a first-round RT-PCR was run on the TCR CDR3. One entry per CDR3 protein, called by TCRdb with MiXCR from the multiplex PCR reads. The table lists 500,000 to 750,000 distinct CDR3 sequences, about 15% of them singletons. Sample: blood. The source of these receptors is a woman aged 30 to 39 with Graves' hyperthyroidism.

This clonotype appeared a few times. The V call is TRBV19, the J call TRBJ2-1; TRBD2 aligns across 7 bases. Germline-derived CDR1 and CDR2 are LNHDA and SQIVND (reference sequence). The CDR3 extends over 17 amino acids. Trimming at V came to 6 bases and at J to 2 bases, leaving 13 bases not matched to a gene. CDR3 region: CASRAQGSGTTYNEQFF. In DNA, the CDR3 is TGTGCCAGTAGGGCCCAGGGCAGCGGGACCACCTACAATGAGCAGTTCTTC. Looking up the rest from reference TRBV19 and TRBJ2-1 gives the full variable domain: DGGITQSPKYLFRKEGQNVTLSCEQNLNHDAMYWYRQDPGQGLRLIYYSQIVNDFQKGDIAEGYSVSREKKESFPLTVTSAQKNPTAFYLCASRAQGSGTTYNEQFFGPGTRLTVL.

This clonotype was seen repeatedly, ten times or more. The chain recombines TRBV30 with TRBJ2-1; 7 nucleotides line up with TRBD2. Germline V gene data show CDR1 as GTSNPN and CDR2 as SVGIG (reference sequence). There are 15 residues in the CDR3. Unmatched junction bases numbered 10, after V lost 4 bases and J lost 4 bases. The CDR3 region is CAWNVGGSGYNEQFF. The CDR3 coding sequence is TGTGCCTGGAATGTGGGGGGGTCGGGGTACAATGAGCAGTTCTTC. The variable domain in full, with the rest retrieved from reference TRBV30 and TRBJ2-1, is SQTIHQWPATLVQPVGSPLSLECTVEGTSNPNLYWYRQAAGRGLQLLFYSVGIGQISSEVPQNLSASRPQDRQFILSSKKLLLSDSGFYLCAWNVGGSGYNEQFFGPGTRLTVL.

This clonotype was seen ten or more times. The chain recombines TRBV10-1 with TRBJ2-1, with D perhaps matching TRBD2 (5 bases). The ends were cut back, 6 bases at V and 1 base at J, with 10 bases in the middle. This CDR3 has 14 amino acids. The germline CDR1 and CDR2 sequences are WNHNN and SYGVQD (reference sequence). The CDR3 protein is CASSSGKSYNEQFF. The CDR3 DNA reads TGCGCCAGCAGCTCGGGGAAATCCTACAATGAGCAGTTCTTC.

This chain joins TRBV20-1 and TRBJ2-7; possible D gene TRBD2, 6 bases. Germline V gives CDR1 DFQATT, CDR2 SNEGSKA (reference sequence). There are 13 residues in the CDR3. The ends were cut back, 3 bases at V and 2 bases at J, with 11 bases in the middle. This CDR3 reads CSASRRVPYEQYF. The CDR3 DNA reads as TGCAGTGCTAGTAGGAGGGTCCCCTACGAGCAGTACTTC.

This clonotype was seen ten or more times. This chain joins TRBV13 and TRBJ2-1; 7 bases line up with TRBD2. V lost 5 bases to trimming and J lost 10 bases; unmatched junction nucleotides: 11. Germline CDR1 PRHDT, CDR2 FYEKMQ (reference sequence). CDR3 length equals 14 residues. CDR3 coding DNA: TGTGCCAGCAGCCGGGGGACTATCCTAAACGAGCAGTTCTTC. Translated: CASSRGTILNEQFF.

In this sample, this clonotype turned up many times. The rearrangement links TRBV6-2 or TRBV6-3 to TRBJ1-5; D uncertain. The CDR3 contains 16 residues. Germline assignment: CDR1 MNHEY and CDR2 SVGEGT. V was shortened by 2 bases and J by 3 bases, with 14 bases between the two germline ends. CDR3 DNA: TGTGCCAGCAGTTACGGGAGACGAGGGCACAATCAGCCCCAGCATTTT. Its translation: CASSYGRRGHNQPQHF.

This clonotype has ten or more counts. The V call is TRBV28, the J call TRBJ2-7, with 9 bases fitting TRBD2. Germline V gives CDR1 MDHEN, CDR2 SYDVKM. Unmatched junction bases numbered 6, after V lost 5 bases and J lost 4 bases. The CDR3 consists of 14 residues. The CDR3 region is CASSELAGGYEQYF. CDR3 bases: TGTGCCAGCAGTGAACTAGCGGGTGGATACGAGCAGTACTTC.

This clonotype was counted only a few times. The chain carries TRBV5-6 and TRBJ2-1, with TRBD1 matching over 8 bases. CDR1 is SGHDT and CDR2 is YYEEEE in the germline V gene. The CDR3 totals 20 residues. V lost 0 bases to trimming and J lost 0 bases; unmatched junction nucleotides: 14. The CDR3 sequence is CASSLAGWGDRRLSYNEQFF. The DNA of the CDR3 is TGTGCCAGCAGCTTGGCGGGCTGGGGGGACAGGCGACTCTCCTACAATGAGCAGTTCTTC.

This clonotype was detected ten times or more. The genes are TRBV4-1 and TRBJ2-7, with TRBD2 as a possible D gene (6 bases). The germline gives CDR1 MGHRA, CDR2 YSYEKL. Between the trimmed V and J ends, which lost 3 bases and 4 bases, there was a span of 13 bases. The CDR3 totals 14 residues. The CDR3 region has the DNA TGCGCCAGCAGCCAGCCGGGACTTAAATACGAGCAGTACTTC. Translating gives CASSQPGLKYEQYF.

The CDR3 reads CASSQAHRSPYEQYF. CDR3 DNA: TGCGCCAGCAGCCAAGCTCACAGGAGTCCTTACGAGCAGTACTTC. This chain links TRBV4-3 with TRBJ2-7; possibly TRBD1 for D (5 bases). Trimming left V 1 base short and J 4 bases short, with 14 bases between. The CDR3 extends over 15 amino acids. The germline CDR1 and CDR2 sequences are LGHNA and YSLEER.

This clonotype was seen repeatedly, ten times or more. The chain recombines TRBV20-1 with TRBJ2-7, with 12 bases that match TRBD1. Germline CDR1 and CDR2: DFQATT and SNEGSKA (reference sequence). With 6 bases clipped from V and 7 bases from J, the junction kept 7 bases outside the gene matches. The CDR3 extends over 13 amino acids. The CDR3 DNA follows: TGCAGTGCCCACCGGGACAGGGGGCATGAGCAGTACTTC. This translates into CSAHRDRGHEQYF.

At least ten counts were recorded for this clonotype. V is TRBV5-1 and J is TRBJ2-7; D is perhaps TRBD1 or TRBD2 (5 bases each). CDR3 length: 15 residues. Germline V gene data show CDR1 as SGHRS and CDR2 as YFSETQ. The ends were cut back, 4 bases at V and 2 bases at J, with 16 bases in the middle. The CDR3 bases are TGCGCCAGCAGCGGGGGTCTCTCCAGCGCCTACGAGCAGTACTTC. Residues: CASSGGLSSAYEQYF. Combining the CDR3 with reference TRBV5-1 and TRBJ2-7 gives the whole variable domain KAGVTQTPRYLIKTRGQQVTLSCSPISGHRSVSWYQQTPGQGLQFLFEYFSETQRNKGNFPGRFSGRQFSNSRSEMNVSTLELGDSALYLCASSGGLSSAYEQYFGPGTRLTVT.